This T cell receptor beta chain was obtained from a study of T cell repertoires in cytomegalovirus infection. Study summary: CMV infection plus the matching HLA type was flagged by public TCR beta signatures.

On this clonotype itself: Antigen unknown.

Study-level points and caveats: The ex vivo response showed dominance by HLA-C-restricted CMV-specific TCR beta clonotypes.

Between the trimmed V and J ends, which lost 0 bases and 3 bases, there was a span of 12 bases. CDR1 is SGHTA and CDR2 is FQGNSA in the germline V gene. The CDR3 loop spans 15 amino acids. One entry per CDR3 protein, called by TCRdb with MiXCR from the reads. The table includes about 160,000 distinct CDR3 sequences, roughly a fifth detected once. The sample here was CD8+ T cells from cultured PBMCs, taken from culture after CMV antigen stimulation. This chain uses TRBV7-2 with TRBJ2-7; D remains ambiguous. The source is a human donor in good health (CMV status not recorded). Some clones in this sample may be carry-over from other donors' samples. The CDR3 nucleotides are TGTGCCAGCAGCTTAGCCCTGGACGGGTTCTACGAGCAGTACTTC. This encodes CASSLALDGFYEQYF.